A selection of T cell receptor beta chains follows, all from one sample in a study of CXCR3-negative and CXCR3-positive naive CD8 T cells. TCRdb re-analyzed the 5' RACE reads; it lists each CDR3 protein once, without DNA. The table lists about 46,000 distinct CDR3 sequences, with approximately 2.3% in the top ten. Sequencing was carried out using naive CXCR3- CD8+ T cells from blood. The receptors shown here come from a human donor in good health. Some clones in this sample may be carry-over from other donors' samples. Both conserved end residues are part of each CDR3. Size tells how often a clone was seen (once, few, many) or the class of an expanded clone, and some rows leave it out.

TRBV7-6,TRBJ2-1,-,CASSLVGSALAYNEQFF
TRBV5-1,TRBJ2-7,-,CASSWTSGGALSYEQYF
TRBV24-1,TRBJ2-1,-,CATSDSGLAVYNEQFF
TRBV9,TRBJ2-7,medium-sized,CASSVGQTYEQYF
TRBV7-8,TRBJ2-1,-,CASSFATHEQFF
TRBV5-5,TRBJ2-7,-,CASSLGQGPYEQYF
TRBV21-1,TRBJ2-3,-,CASSTRLAGVKDTQYF
TRBV28,TRBJ2-3,-,CASSTITDTQYF
TRBV11-2,TRBJ2-5,-,CASSSLWDSSGLKQETQYF
TRBV6-6,TRBJ2-7,-,CASSVGTSFGYEQYF
TRBV12-3/TRBV12-4,TRBJ1-2,-,CASSHGTGYYGYTF
TRBV5-1,TRBJ2-7,-,CASSFGSMYEQYF
TRBV28,TRBJ2-7,-,CASSSGYYEQYF
TRBV14,TRBJ2-7,-,CASSHGWDGAYEQYF
TRBV7-4,TRBJ2-5,-,CASSQGGLGEETQYF
TRBV7-6,TRBJ2-5,-,CASSLPTGGVETQYF
TRBV28,TRBJ1-6,-,CASSPGQGKSYNSPLHF
TRBV21-1,TRBJ2-5,-,CASSNRPIENGTSGRKGETQYF
TRBV27,TRBJ2-5,-,CASSLYDRWEETQYF
TRBV28,TRBJ2-7,-,CASRTDESYEQYF
TRBV28,TRBJ1-1,-,CASSSTGNTEAFF
TRBV29-1,TRBJ1-3,-,CSVETSDRGSGNTIYF
TRBV20-1,TRBJ1-1,-,CSAVQAGWSPEAFF
TRBV20-1,TRBJ2-7,-,CSAREAPLAGGRKYEQYF
TRBV19,TRBJ2-1,-,CASSIAGLAGGNEQFF
TRBV28,TRBJ2-5,-,CASGLAGVETQYF
TRBV28,TRBJ2-7,-,CASITEGGAVPYEQYF
TRBV28,TRBJ1-2,-,CASSFDPDRDGYTF
TRBV20-1,TRBJ2-7,-,CSAFLILGTNYEQYF
TRBV14,TRBJ2-2,-,CASSQEVRGYTGELFF
TRBV28,TRBJ2-7,-,CASRPTSATYEQYF
TRBV12-3/TRBV12-4,TRBJ2-5,-,CASSPGNGPFGETQYF
TRBV5-1,TRBJ1-6,-,CASSRTPSPNENSPLHF
TRBV2,TRBJ2-4,-,CASSEALSADWTKNIQYF
TRBV7-9,TRBJ2-7,-,CASSTNTGGAYEQYF
TRBV11-2,TRBJ1-4,-,CASSYRPTSRMKNCFF
TRBV2,TRBJ2-1,-,CASSVGDQLTNNEQFF
TRBV7-2,TRBJ1-5,-,CASSLGGGNQPQHF
TRBV7-8,TRBJ2-7,-,CASSLVEGSSYEQYF
TRBV6-6,TRBJ1-1,-,CASGEGGEAFF